These T cell receptor beta chains were read from a single sample in a study of blood T cell repertoires in COVID-19. Only in-frame clones appear in the TCRdb table, and some are missing; sequencing was by immunoSEQ multiplex PCR. Counted here are approximately 380,000 clones, 88% occurring once; the ten biggest clones make up roughly 1.2%. The specimen was PBMCs or T cells enriched from blood (not recorded which). These receptors were obtained from a woman under 30 who had recovered from COVID-19. The CDR3 runs from the conserved cysteine through the conserved F or W. The order of the fields is clone size, CDR3 length, D gene, J gene, V gene, CDR3 protein, CDR3 DNA. The D gene is left open where the match is weak. Size tells how often a clone was seen (once, few, many) or the class of an expanded clone, and some rows leave it out.

>once|15|NA|TRBJ1-2|TRBV19
CASSTANRLNYGYTF
TGTGCCAGTAGTACAGCGAACAGGTTGAACTATGGCTACACCTTC
>NA|14|NA|TRBJ2-7|TRBV29-1
CSVERQAAHYEQYF
TGCAGCGTCGAGAGACAGGCCGCCCACTACGAGCAGTACTTC
>NA|17|TRBD1|TRBJ1-2|TRBV4-1
CASSLRTGWGGNYGYTF
TGCGCCAGCAGCCTTCGGACAGGGTGGGGGGGTAACTATGGCTACACCTTC
>NA|17|TRBD2|TRBJ2-5|TRBV19
CASSIRGSGGRSGTQYF
TGTGCCAGTAGTATTAGGGGTAGCGGGGGGCGTAGCGGGACCCAGTACTTC
>NA|16|NA|TRBJ1-2|TRBV6-4
CASSEEGGEVNYGYTF
TGTGCCAGCAGTGAAGAGGGGGGGGAAGTTAACTATGGCTACACCTTC
>NA|15|NA|TRBJ1-1|TRBV7-2
CASSFPGVANTEAFF
TGTGCCAGCAGCTTTCCGGGGGTCGCGAACACTGAAGCTTTCTTT
>NA|14|NA|TRBJ2-5|TRBV5-5
CASSGTDSQETQYF
TGTGCCAGCAGCGGAACGGACAGCCAAGAGACCCAGTACTTC
>NA|15|TRBD2|TRBJ2-3|TRBV7-6
CASRESGGAPQTQYF
TGTGCCAGCAGAGAAAGCGGGGGGGCCCCACAAACGCAGTATTTT
>NA|15|NA|TRBJ1-4|TRBV19
CASSISGQRDEKLFF
TGTGCCAGTAGTATCTCTGGACAGAGGGATGAAAAACTGTTTTTT
>NA|15|TRBD1|TRBJ1-2|TRBV18
CASSPLGEGAYGYTF
TGTGCCAGCTCACCCCTGGGTGAGGGGGCCTATGGCTACACCTTC
>NA|17|TRBD2|TRBJ2-7|TRBV5-4
CASSSTSGASPSYEQYF
TGTGCCAGCAGCTCCACTAGCGGGGCCTCTCCATCCTACGAGCAGTACTTC
>NA|18|NA|TRBJ2-7|TRBV11-2
CASSSRGEVYRDSYEQYF
TGTGCCAGCAGCTCCCGGGGGGAGGTTTACAGGGACTCCTACGAGCAGTACTTC
>once|17|TRBD1|TRBJ2-1|TRBV7-9
CASSLGTGVASYNEQFF
TGTGCCAGCAGCTTAGGGACAGGGGTCGCCTCCTACAATGAGCAGTTCTTC
>few|13|TRBD1|TRBJ1-1|TRBV29-1
CSVELDRATEAFF
TGCAGCGTTGAGCTGGACAGGGCTACTGAAGCTTTCTTT
>NA|16|TRBD2|TRBJ2-3|TRBV6-4
CASSDSSSGGPDTQYF
TGTGCCAGCAGTGACTCTTCTAGCGGGGGTCCAGATACGCAGTATTTT
>NA|12|NA|TRBJ1-4|TRBV18
CASSPSGIKLFF
TGTGCCAGCTCACCTTCGGGAATTAAACTGTTTTTT
>few|13|TRBD1|TRBJ1-2|TRBV7-2
CASSLDRAYGYTF
TGTGCCAGCAGCTTGGACAGGGCCTATGGCTACACCTTC
>NA|16|TRBD1|TRBJ2-3|TRBV6-2/TRBV6-3
CASSRKAGQGTDTQYF
TGTGCCAGCAGCCGAAAGGCGGGACAGGGGACAGATACGCAGTATTTT
>NA|13|NA|TRBJ1-1|TRBV25-1
CASEPWRNTEAFF
TGTGCCAGCGAGCCGTGGAGGAACACTGAAGCTTTCTTT
>NA|13|TRBD1|TRBJ1-2|TRBV6-5
CASSRQGEGGYTF
TGTGCCAGCAGTCGACAGGGGGAGGGCGGCTACACCTTC
>NA|16|TRBD2|TRBJ2-1|TRBV24-1
CATSDRGGASYNEQFF
TGTGCCACCAGTGACCGCGGGGGAGCCTCCTACAATGAGCAGTTCTTC
>NA|14|NA|TRBJ2-7|TRBV3-1/TRBV3-2
CASSPEPGIYEQYF
TGTGCCAGCAGCCCCGAGCCAGGGATCTACGAGCAGTACTTC
>NA|11|NA|TRBJ2-1|TRBV27
CASTSGNEQFF
TGTGCCAGCACATCGGGCAATGAGCAGTTCTTC
>NA|15|TRBD1|TRBJ2-2|TRBV7-9
CASSPPGTGVGELFF
TGTGCCAGCAGCCCCCCCGGGACAGGGGTCGGGGAGCTGTTTTTT
>once|15|TRBD1|TRBJ2-2|TRBV7-9
CASSPVDRVAGELFF
TGTGCCAGCAGCCCCGTCGACAGGGTTGCCGGGGAGCTGTTTTTT
>NA|14|NA|TRBJ1-1|TRBV27
CASSLPGLNTEAFF
TGTGCCAGCAGTTTGCCGGGATTGAACACTGAAGCTTTCTTT
>NA|15|TRBD1|TRBJ1-3|TRBV7-2
CASSLEGAAGNTIYF
TGTGCCAGCAGCTTGGAGGGGGCGGCTGGAAACACCATATATTTT
>NA|15|NA|TRBJ2-2|TRBV9
CASSVHRLVAGELFF
TGTGCCAGCAGCGTCCACAGGCTGGTCGCCGGGGAGCTGTTTTTT
>NA|13|TRBD1|TRBJ2-1|TRBV14
CASSSGGLTEQFF
TGTGCCAGCAGCTCAGGGGGCTTAACTGAGCAGTTCTTC
>NA|13|NA|TRBJ1-2|TRBV3-1/TRBV3-2
CASRQDRNYGYTF
TGTGCCAGCAGGCAGGACAGAAACTATGGCTACACCTTC
>NA|16|NA|TRBJ2-7|TRBV27
CASSLTRQGSSYEQYF
TGTGCCAGCAGTTTAACCCGGCAGGGGAGCTCCTACGAGCAGTACTTC
>NA|17|TRBD1|TRBJ2-5|TRBV3-1/TRBV3-2
CASSQLPGQGSGETQYF
TGTGCCAGCAGCCAACTTCCGGGACAGGGTTCCGGGGAGACCCAGTACTTC
>NA|11|NA|TRBJ1-1|TRBV5-6
CASSLAAEAFF
TGTGCCAGCAGCTTGGCGGCTGAAGCTTTCTTT
>NA|12|NA|TRBJ1-2|TRBV6-1
CASSEPGSGYTF
TGTGCCAGCAGTGAGCCAGGTAGTGGCTACACCTTC
>NA|15|NA|TRBJ2-3|TRBV19
CASSARQSPRDTQYF
TGTGCCAGTAGTGCCCGACAGTCCCCGCGGGATACGCAGTATTTT
>NA|13|TRBD2|TRBJ2-1|TRBV12-3/TRBV12-4
CATTSGGVGEQFF
TGTGCCACTACTAGCGGGGGCGTCGGTGAGCAGTTCTTC
>NA|13|TRBD1|TRBJ1-1|TRBV5-4
CASSWGQVSEAFF
TGTGCCAGCAGCTGGGGACAGGTATCTGAAGCTTTCTTT
>NA|14|NA|TRBJ2-7|TRBV7-2
CASSSSRGSYEQYF
TGTGCCAGCAGCTCGAGCAGGGGCTCCTACGAGCAGTACTTC
>NA|14|NA|TRBJ2-5|TRBV6-1
CASSDRLRQGTQYF
TGTGCCAGCAGTGATAGGTTGCGGCAGGGGACCCAGTACTTC
>NA|14|NA|TRBJ1-4|TRBV30
CAWSSSGEVEKLFF
TGTGCCTGGAGCTCGTCGGGGGAGGTTGAAAAACTGTTTTTT
>NA|15|TRBD1|TRBJ2-7|TRBV10-3
CAIRPGTGPPYEQYF
TGTGCCATCAGGCCTGGGACAGGGCCACCATACGAGCAGTACTTC
>NA|18|TRBD2|TRBJ2-7|TRBV7-8
CASSFQGLAGDLSYEQYF
TGTGCCAGCAGCTTTCAAGGACTAGCGGGGGACCTCTCCTACGAGCAGTACTTC
>NA|15|TRBD1|TRBJ1-1|TRBV5-1
CASSLWTGLNTEAFF
TGCGCCAGCAGCCTATGGACAGGGTTGAACACTGAAGCTTTCTTT
>few|13|NA|TRBJ1-1|TRBV25-1
CASKGVAGTEAFF
TGTGCCAGCAAGGGAGTGGCGGGAACTGAAGCTTTCTTT
>NA|15|NA|TRBJ2-3|TRBV19
CASSPGLLSTDTQYF
TGTGCCAGTAGTCCGGGACTCCTCAGCACAGATACGCAGTATTTT
>NA|14|NA|TRBJ1-2|TRBV2
CASSEGALDYGYTF
TGTGCCAGCAGTGAGGGGGCGCTGGACTATGGCTACACCTTC
>NA|16|TRBD2|TRBJ2-3|TRBV6-2/TRBV6-3
CASSPPWTRYTDTQYF
TGTGCCAGCAGCCCTCCATGGACTAGATACACAGATACGCAGTATTTT
>NA|16|NA|TRBJ1-4|TRBV2
CASSKTGYATNEKLFF
TGTGCCAGCAGTAAAACAGGTTATGCAACTAATGAAAAACTGTTTTTT
>NA|15|NA|TRBJ1-3|TRBV30
CAWSVPGKSGNTIYF
TGTGCCTGGAGTGTCCCCGGGAAATCTGGAAACACCATATATTTT
>NA|14|TRBD2|TRBJ2-3|TRBV20-1
CSASRGGYKDTQYF
TGCAGTGCTAGTCGGGGGGGCTATAAAGATACGCAGTATTTT
>NA|15|TRBD2|TRBJ2-1|TRBV11-3
CASSPGRGAYNEQFF
TGTGCCAGCAGCCCGGGGCGGGGGGCCTACAATGAGCAGTTCTTC
>few|16|TRBD1|TRBJ1-2|TRBV10-3
CAISDSGQGFLYGYTF
TGTGCCATCAGTGATTCAGGACAGGGGTTTCTATATGGCTACACCTTC
>NA|13|NA|TRBJ1-4|TRBV19
CASSSVLNEKLFF
TGTGCCAGTAGTTCGGTTTTAAATGAAAAACTGTTTTTT
>NA|16|NA|TRBJ2-1|TRBV4-1
CASSQDRLVAYNEQFF
TGCGCCAGCAGCCAAGATCGATTGGTAGCTTACAATGAGCAGTTCTTC
>NA|15|NA|TRBJ1-2|TRBV5-8
CASSSGTIANYGYTF
TGTGCCAGCAGCAGCGGGACAATTGCGAACTATGGCTACACCTTC
>NA|15|NA|TRBJ2-3|TRBV2
CASSDPGGRADTQYF
TGTGCCAGCAGTGACCCCGGGGGGCGGGCAGATACGCAGTATTTT
>once|14|TRBD1|TRBJ1-2|TRBV7-3
CASSLRGQGDGYTF
TGTGCCAGCAGCCTCCGGGGACAGGGGGATGGCTACACCTTC
>once|15|NA|TRBJ1-1|TRBV7-2
CASSPRPGSFTEAFF
TGTGCCAGCAGCCCCAGACCAGGGTCATTCACTGAAGCTTTCTTT
>few|15|NA|TRBJ2-7|TRBV5-1
CASSLQGLLSYEQYF
TGCGCCAGCAGCCTACAGGGACTACTCTCCTACGAGCAGTACTTC